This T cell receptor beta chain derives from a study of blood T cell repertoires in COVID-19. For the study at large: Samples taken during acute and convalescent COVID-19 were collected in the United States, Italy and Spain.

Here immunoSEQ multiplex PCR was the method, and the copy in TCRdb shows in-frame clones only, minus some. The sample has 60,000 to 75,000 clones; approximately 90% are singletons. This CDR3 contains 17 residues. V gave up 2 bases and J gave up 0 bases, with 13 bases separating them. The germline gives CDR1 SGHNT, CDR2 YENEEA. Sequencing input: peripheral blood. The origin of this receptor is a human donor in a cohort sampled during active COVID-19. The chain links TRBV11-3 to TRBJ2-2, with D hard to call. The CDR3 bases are TGTGCCAGCAGCTTAATGGGCAGCCCCGCGAACACCGGGGAGCTGTTTTTT. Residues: CASSLMGSPANTGELFF.